This T cell receptor (beta chain) was identified in a study of blood T cells in healthy people across ages. Findings and caveats of the study: While age rose, TCR beta diversity per million T cells dropped in a roughly linear way. Diversity estimates from one million T cells were considered underestimates.

A note on this clonotype: Its antigen is still unknown.

Per germline, CDR1 LGHDT and CDR2 YNNKEL (reference sequence). The CDR3 sequence is 16 residues long. Trimming shortened V by 5 bases and J by 7 bases, and 23 bases separated the two germline ends. Donation came from healthy Caucasian individuals in Russia who were aged roughly 6 to 95. Researchers isolated at least 7 million PBMCs per sample. Through a sample-barcoded 5' primer and a J-beta primer mix, a second PCR was run for roughly 7 to 11 cycles. TCRdb used MiXCR to reprocess the 5' RACE reads, holding one entry per CDR3 protein. Among about a million distinct CDR3 sequences, around two fifths were seen once, and the ten largest hold about an eighth.

The source of this sequence is a man aged 18 to 30 in good health. J is TRBJ2-5 and V is TRBV3-1; D is perhaps TRBD1 or TRBD2 (5 bases each). The sequenced sample was blood. This CDR3 is CASSLGDALMMVTQYF. The DNA of the CDR3 is TGTGCCAGCAGCTTGGGGGACGCCTTGATGATGGTGACCCAGTACTTC.